These T cell receptor beta chains were read from a single sample in a study of control samples from healthy donors and cancer patients. Sequencing used immunoSEQ multiplex PCR; TCRdb keeps in-frame clones, though not all of them. The table has 150,000 to 200,000 clones, almost 90% seen once. Material: blood. These receptors were taken from a man between 18 and 35 years old in good health. Both conserved end residues are part of each CDR3. The order of the fields is J gene, D gene, clone size, V gene, CDR3 protein, CDR3 DNA. A D gene is named only where the DNA matches it firmly. Rows may omit the clone size; those that give it use once, few, many or a size class.

>TRBJ2-1|-|-|TRBV6-2/TRBV6-3
CASSYTGKNEQFF
TGTGCCAGCAGTTATACAGGGAAGAATGAGCAGTTCTTC
>TRBJ1-4|-|-|TRBV19
CASSSSSGVNEKLFF
TGTGCCAGTAGTAGTTCATCAGGGGTGAATGAAAAACTGTTTTTT
>TRBJ1-2|-|few|TRBV9
CASSERAGARGYTF
TGTGCCAGCAGCGAAAGGGCAGGGGCACGAGGCTACACCTTC
>TRBJ2-3|-|few|TRBV28
CASSTTDTQYF
TGTGCCAGCAGCACTACAGATACGCAGTATTTT
>TRBJ2-4|-|-|TRBV23-1
CASSQIFFFGQAKNIQYF
TGCGCCAGCAGTCAAATCTTTTTCTTCGGGCAAGCCAAAAACATTCAGTACTTC
>TRBJ2-7|-|many|TRBV7-6
CASSSAPGQETYEQYF
TGTGCCAGCAGCTCAGCTCCGGGACAAGAGACCTACGAGCAGTACTTC
>TRBJ1-4|-|-|TRBV7-6
CASSLVGATNEKLFF
TGTGCCAGCAGCTTAGTGGGGGCGACTAATGAAAAACTGTTTTTT
>TRBJ2-1|-|-|TRBV19
CASSIAGASYNEQFF
TGTGCCAGTAGTATTGCGGGGGCTTCCTACAATGAGCAGTTCTTC
>TRBJ2-3|-|-|TRBV2
CASTELGSSTDTQYF
TGTGCCAGCACCGAACTTGGGTCGAGCACAGATACGCAGTATTTT
>TRBJ1-3|-|once|TRBV30
CAGGRGNTIYF
TGTGCCGGGGGGCGGGGAAACACCATATATTTT
>TRBJ1-2|-|once|TRBV5-6
CASSPGAGPPRAYTF
TGTGCCAGCAGCCCTGGTGCAGGGCCCCCCCGCGCCTACACCTTC
>TRBJ1-2|-|-|TRBV5-5
CASSLPAGVYGYTF
TGTGCCAGCAGCTTGCCGGCGGGGGTCTATGGCTACACCTTC
>TRBJ1-2|TRBD1|-|TRBV5-4
CASSFRDRGNYGYTF
TGTGCCAGCAGCTTCCGGGACAGGGGAAACTATGGCTACACCTTC
>TRBJ2-1|TRBD1|-|TRBV6-5
CASSSDRGPYNEQFF
TGTGCCAGCAGTTCCGACAGGGGCCCCTACAATGAGCAGTTCTTC
>TRBJ1-1|-|-|TRBV9
CASSLGANTEAFF
TGTGCCAGCAGCCTTGGGGCTAACACTGAAGCTTTCTTT
>TRBJ1-2|-|-|TRBV14
CASSPTGMYGYTF
TGTGCCAGCAGCCCCACAGGGATGTATGGCTACACCTTC
>TRBJ1-1|-|-|TRBV29-1
CSVGGAREAFF
TGCAGCGTTGGCGGTGCCCGTGAAGCTTTCTTT
>TRBJ1-4|-|-|TRBV7-6
CASSSSAGLPGGKLFF
TGTGCCAGCAGCTCATCAGCCGGCCTCCCGGGAGGGAAACTGTTTTTT
>TRBJ1-1|-|-|TRBV23-1
CASSQSPWSSPEAFF
TGCGCCAGCAGTCAATCTCCGTGGTCTTCTCCTGAAGCTTTCTTT
>TRBJ1-1|TRBD1|once|TRBV10-3
CAIRGPGQGNTEAFF
TGTGCCATCAGGGGCCCGGGACAGGGGAACACTGAAGCTTTCTTT
>TRBJ1-4|-|-|TRBV9
CASSMQTGPNEKLFF
TGTGCCAGCAGCATGCAGACAGGACCTAATGAAAAACTGTTTTTT
>TRBJ1-2|-|many|TRBV7-9
CASSPPGSGDGYTF
TGTGCCAGCAGCCCCCCGGGGTCGGGAGATGGCTACACCTTC
>TRBJ1-3|-|-|TRBV3-1/TRBV3-2
CASSPRRTASGNTIYF
TGTGCCAGCAGCCCACGACGAACTGCCTCTGGAAACACCATATATTTT
>TRBJ2-7|TRBD1|-|TRBV6-6
CASRLTGTEDYEQYF
TGTGCCAGCAGGCTTACGGGGACAGAAGACTACGAGCAGTACTTC
>TRBJ2-2|-|-|TRBV7-9
CASSDRSGQNTGELFF
TGTGCCAGCAGTGATCGTTCGGGACAGAACACCGGGGAGCTGTTTTTT
>TRBJ2-7|-|-|TRBV30
CAWSGGQTEQYF
TGTGCCTGGAGTGGCGGACAGACAGAGCAGTACTTC
>TRBJ2-5|TRBD2|once|TRBV19
CASSTGLADQETQYF
TGTGCCAGTAGTACCGGACTAGCGGACCAAGAGACCCAGTACTTC
>TRBJ2-3|-|-|TRBV21-1
CASSNTGASDTQYF
TGTGCCAGCAGCAACACGGGGGCTTCAGATACGCAGTATTTT
>TRBJ2-2|TRBD1|-|TRBV6-2/TRBV6-3
CASSSGQGAGELFF
TGTGCCAGCAGCTCGGGACAGGGGGCCGGGGAGCTGTTTTTT
>TRBJ1-6|-|-|TRBV30
CAWSKRTDSPLHF
TGTGCCTGGAGTAAAAGGACGGATTCACCCCTCCACTTT
>TRBJ1-2|-|-|TRBV4-1
CASSQEGTTYGYTF
TGCGCCAGCAGCCAAGAGGGAACAACCTATGGCTACACCTTC
>TRBJ1-1|-|-|TRBV6-1
CASSEEVGPRTEAFF
TGTGCCAGCAGTGAAGAGGTGGGGCCTAGAACTGAAGCTTTCTTT
>TRBJ1-2|TRBD1|-|TRBV18
CASSPSGQGYGYTF
TGTGCCAGCTCACCGTCCGGACAGGGGTACGGCTACACCTTC
>TRBJ1-5|-|-|TRBV10-3
CAISESSGDNNQPQHF
TGTGCCATCAGTGAGTCCTCAGGGGATAACAATCAGCCCCAGCATTTT
>TRBJ2-2|-|-|TRBV3-1/TRBV3-2
CASSQDAGRGATGELFF
TGTGCCAGCAGCCAAGATGCCGGGCGGGGAGCGACCGGGGAGCTGTTTTTT
>TRBJ2-7|-|few|TRBV5-1
CASSLRGDISEQYF
TGCGCCAGCAGCTTGAGGGGGGACATTTCCGAGCAGTACTTC
>TRBJ1-6|-|-|TRBV3-1/TRBV3-2
CASRQKGSSISPLHF
TGTGCCAGCAGACAAAAGGGCAGTTCAATTTCACCCCTCCACTTT
>TRBJ1-4|-|-|TRBV11-2
CASSLGLVSEKLFF
TGTGCCAGCAGCCTAGGGTTGGTGAGCGAAAAACTGTTTTTT
>TRBJ2-2|TRBD2|few|TRBV29-1
CSVEDSGGTSGGAGGELFF
TGCAGCGTTGAAGATTCCGGCGGGACTAGCGGGGGGGCAGGCGGGGAGCTGTTTTTT
>TRBJ2-3|-|-|TRBV7-2
CASSQAGHTDTQYF
TGTGCCAGCAGCCAAGCAGGGCACACAGATACGCAGTATTTT
>TRBJ2-1|TRBD1|-|TRBV19
CASSISGGQYNEQFF
TGTGCCAGTAGTATAAGTGGGGGACAGTACAATGAGCAGTTCTTC
>TRBJ1-1|-|-|TRBV3-1/TRBV3-2
CASSQDMGATEAFF
TGTGCCAGCAGCCAAGATATGGGGGCCACTGAAGCTTTCTTT